The entry that follows covers one T cell receptor beta chain sequence. The antigen is undetermined. This specimen comes from a study of type 1 regulatory T cells. MiXCR was run by TCRdb on the reads, yielding one entry per CDR3 protein. The sample shows approximately 25,000 distinct CDR3 sequences, less than 60% of them seen only once. The sample consisted of cultured T cells, either the whole culture or a sorted T cell fraction (not recorded which). The TCR comes from a human donor in good health.

CDR3 amino acids: CSAPSLTGLPRQPQHF. In DNA, the CDR3 is TGCAGTGCTCCTTCTCTGACAGGGCTACCTAGGCAGCCCCAGCATTTT. The rearrangement joins TRBV20-1 to TRBJ1-5; 7 bases fit TRBD1. Germline V CDR1 and CDR2: DFQATT, SNEGSKA (reference sequence). The CDR3 is 16 residues long. V shed 5 bases and J 7 bases; nucleotides not matched to a gene: 17.